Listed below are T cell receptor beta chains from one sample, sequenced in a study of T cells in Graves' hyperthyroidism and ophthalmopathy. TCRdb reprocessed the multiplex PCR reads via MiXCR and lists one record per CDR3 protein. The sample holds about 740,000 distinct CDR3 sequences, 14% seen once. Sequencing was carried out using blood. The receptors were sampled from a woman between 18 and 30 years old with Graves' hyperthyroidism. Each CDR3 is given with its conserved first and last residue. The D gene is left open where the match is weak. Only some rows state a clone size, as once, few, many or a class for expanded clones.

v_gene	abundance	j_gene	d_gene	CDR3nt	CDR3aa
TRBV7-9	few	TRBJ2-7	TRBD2	TGTGCCAGCAGCTTAGCTGAGCGGGACTTCTACGAGCAGTACTTC	CASSLAERDFYEQYF
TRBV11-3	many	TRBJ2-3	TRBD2	TGTGCCAGCAGCCCTAGCGGGAGCCGTAGCACAGATACGCAGTATTTT	CASSPSGSRSTDTQYF
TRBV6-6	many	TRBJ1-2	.	TGTGCCAGCAGTTACTCTACCCACAGGGTGTACGATGGCTACACCTTC	CASSYSTHRVYDGYTF
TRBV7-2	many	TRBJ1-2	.	TGTGCCAGCAGCAGACCAAAGCTACCACCTAACTATGGCTACACCTTC	CASSRPKLPPNYGYTF
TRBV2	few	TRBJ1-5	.	TGTGCCAGCAGTGAAGCGTCGTTCTTAGGGAGCAATCAGCCCCAGCATTTT	CASSEASFLGSNQPQHF
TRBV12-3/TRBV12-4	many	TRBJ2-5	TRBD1	TGTGCCAGCAGTTTGGGACAGGGGCATACCCAGTACTTC	CASSLGQGHTQYF
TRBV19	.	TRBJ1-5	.	TGTGCCAGTAGTTTCGCTACGACGGATCAGCCCCAGCATTTT	CASSFATTDQPQHF
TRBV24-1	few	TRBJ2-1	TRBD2	TGTGCCACCAGTGACCCCGGGACTAGCGGGAGGGCCTTGGATGAGCAGTTCTTC	CATSDPGTSGRALDEQFF
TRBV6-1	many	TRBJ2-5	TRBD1	TGTGCCAGCAGCTACGGGACAGAAGAGACCCAGTACTTC	CASSYGTEETQYF
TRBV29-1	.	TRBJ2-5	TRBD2	TGCAGCGCCCACTCCGGTAGCGGGAGGGCCGGTGAGACCCAGTACTTC	CSAHSGSGRAGETQYF
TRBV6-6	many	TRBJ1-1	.	TGTGCCAGCAGTTACGCCCCCTACGCATTCGCTGAAGCTTTCTTT	CASSYAPYAFAEAFF
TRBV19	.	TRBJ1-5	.	TGTGCCAGTGGTTGGGGGGGCAATCAGCCCCAGCATTTT	CASGWGGNQPQHF